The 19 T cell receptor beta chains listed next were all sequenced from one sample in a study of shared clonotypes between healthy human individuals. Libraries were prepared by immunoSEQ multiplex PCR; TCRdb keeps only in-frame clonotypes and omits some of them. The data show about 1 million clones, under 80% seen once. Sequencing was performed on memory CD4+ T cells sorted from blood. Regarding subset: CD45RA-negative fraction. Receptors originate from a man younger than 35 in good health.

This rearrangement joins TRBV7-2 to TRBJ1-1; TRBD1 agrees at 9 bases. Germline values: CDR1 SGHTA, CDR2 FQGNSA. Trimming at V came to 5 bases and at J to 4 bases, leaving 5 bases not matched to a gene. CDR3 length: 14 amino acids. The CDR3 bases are TGTGCCAGCAGCCTTGGGACAGGGATCACTGAAGCTTTCTTT. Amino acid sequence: CASSLGTGITEAFF.

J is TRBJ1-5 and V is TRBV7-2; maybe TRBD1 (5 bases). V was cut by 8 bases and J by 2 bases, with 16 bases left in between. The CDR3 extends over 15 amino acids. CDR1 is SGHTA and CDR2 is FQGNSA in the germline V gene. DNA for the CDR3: TGTGCCAGCGGACCTGGGGCAGGACGCAATCAGCCCCAGCATTTT. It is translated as CASGPGAGRNQPQHF. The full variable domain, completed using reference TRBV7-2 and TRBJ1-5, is GAGVSQSPSNKVTEKGKDVELRCDPISGHTALYWYRQSLGQGLEFLIYFQGNSAPDKSGLPSDRFSAERTGGSVSTLTIQRTQQEDSAVYLCASGPGAGRNQPQHFGDGTRLSIL.

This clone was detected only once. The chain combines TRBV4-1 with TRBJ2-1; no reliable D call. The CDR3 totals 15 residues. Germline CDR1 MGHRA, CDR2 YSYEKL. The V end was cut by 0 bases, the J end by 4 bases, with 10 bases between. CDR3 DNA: TGCGCCAGCAGCCAAGATAGATCTCCATACAATGAGCAGTTCTTC. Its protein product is CASSQDRSPYNEQFF.

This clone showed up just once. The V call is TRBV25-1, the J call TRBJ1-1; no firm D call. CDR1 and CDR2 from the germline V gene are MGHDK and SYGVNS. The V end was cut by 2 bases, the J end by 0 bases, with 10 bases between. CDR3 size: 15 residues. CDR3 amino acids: CASSEPGRMNTEAFF. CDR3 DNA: TGTGCCAGCAGTGAACCCGGACGGATGAACACTGAAGCTTTCTTT.

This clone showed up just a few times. CDR3 bases: TGTGCCAGCAGCTTAGGCCTAGCGGGAGGCTCAGATACGCAGTATTTT. It is translated as CASSLGLAGGSDTQYF. The chain combines TRBV11-3 with TRBJ2-3; 11 bases fit TRBD2. Germline V CDR1 and CDR2: SGHNT, YENEEA. The CDR3 extends over 16 amino acids. The V and J ends lost 1 base and 4 bases, in that order; junction bases with no gene match: 4.

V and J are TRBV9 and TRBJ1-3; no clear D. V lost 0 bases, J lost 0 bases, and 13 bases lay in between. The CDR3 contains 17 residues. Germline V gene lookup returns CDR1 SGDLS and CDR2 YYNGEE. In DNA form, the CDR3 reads TGTGCCAGCAGCGTAGCTGCACTCGAGAGCTCTGGAAACACCATATATTTT. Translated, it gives CASSVAALESSGNTIYF.

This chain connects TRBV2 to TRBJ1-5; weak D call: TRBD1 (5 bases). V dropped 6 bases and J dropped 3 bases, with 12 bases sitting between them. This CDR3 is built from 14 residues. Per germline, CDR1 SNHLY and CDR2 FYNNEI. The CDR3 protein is CASSKGRDNQPQHF. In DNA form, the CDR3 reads TGTGCCAGCAGCAAGGGACGGGACAATCAGCCCCAGCATTTT.

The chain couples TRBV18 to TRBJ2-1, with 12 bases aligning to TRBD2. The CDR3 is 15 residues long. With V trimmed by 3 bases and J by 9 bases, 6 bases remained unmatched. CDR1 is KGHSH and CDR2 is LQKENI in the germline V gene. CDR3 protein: CASSPASGGVGEQFF. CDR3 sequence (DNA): TGTGCCAGCTCACCCGCTAGCGGGGGGGTTGGTGAGCAGTTCTTC.

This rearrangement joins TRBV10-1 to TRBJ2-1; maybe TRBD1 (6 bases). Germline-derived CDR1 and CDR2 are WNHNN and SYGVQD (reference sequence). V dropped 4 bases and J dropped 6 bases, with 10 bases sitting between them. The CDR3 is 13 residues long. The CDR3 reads CASSGRGVNEQFF. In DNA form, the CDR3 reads TGCGCCAGCAGTGGCAGGGGAGTCAATGAGCAGTTCTTC.

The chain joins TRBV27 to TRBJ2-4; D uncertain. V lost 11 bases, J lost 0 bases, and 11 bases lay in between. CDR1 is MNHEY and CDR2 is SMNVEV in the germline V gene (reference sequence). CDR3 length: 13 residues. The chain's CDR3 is CASGELAKNIQYF. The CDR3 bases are TGTGCCTCTGGAGAGCTAGCCAAAAACATTCAGTACTTC.

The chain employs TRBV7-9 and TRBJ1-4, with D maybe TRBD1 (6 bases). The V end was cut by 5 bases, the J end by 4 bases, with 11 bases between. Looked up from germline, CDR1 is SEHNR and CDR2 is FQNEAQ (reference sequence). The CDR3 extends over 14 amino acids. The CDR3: CASSVDRFNEKLFF. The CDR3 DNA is TGTGCCAGCAGCGTGGACAGATTTAATGAAAAACTGTTTTTT.

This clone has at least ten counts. The CDR3 sequence: CASSPQGAFYEQYF. The CDR3 nucleotides read TGTGCCAGCAGCCCTCAGGGGGCTTTCTACGAGCAGTACTTC. The chain combines TRBV9 with TRBJ2-7; the match to TRBD1 covers 8 bases. The V segment lost 4 bases and the J segment 3 bases; nucleotides outside the gene matches: 6. The CDR3 has 14 residues. Germline V lookup: CDR1 SGDLS, CDR2 YYNGEE.

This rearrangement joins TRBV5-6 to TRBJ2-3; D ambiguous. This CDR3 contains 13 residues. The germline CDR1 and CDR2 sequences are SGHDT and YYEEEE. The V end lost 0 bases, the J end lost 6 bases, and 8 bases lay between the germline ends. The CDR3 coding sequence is TGTGCCAGCAGCTTGGTGTCTGGCGATACGCAGTATTTT. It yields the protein CASSLVSGDTQYF.

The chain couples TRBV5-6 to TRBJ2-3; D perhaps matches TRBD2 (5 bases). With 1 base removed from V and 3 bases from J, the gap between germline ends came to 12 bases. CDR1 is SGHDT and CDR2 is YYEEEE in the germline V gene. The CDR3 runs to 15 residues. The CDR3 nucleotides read TGTGCCAGCAGCTTGCGGAGGTCTTCTACAGATACGCAGTATTTT. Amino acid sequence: CASSLRRSSTDTQYF.

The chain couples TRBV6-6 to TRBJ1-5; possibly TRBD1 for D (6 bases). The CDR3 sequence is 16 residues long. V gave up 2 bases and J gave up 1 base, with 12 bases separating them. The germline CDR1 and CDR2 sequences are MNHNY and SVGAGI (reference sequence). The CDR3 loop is CASSYVAGGSNQPQHF. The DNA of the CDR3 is TGTGCCAGCAGTTACGTGGCGGGGGGCAGCAATCAGCCCCAGCATTTT.

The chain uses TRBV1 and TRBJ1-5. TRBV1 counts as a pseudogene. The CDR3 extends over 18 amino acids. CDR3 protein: CTSSHSRTVCRGDQPQHF. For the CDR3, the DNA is TGCACCAGCAGCCACAGTCGGACAGTTTGTCGGGGGGATCAGCCCCAGCATTTT.

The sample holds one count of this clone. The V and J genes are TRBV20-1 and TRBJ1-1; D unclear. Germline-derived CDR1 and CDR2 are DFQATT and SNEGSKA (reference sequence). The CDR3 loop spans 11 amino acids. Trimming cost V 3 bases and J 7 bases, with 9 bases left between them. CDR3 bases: TGCAGTGCTAGTTCGCTTGGTGAAGCTTTCTTT. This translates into CSASSLGEAFF.

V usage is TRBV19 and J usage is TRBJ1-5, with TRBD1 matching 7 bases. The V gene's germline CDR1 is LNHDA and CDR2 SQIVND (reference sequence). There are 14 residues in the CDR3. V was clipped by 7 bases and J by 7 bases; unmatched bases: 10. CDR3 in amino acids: CASNQQGSGQPQHF. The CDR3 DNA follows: TGTGCCAGTAACCAACAGGGGAGTGGGCAGCCCCAGCATTTT.

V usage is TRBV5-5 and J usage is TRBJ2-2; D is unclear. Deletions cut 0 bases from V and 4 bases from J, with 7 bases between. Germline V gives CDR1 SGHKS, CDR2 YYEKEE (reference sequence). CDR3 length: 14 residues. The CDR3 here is CASSLAVGTGELFF. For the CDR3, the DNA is TGTGCCAGCAGCTTGGCCGTGGGCACCGGGGAGCTGTTTTTT.